The rows below give T cell receptor beta chains drawn from one sample of a study of blood T cell repertoires in COVID-19. Sequencing was performed with immunoSEQ multiplex PCR; in TCRdb, only in-frame clones are kept and a portion is missing. The sample has approximately 110,000 clones; over 65% are singletons. Sequenced: peripheral blood. The receptors come from a human donor with acute or convalescent COVID-19. The donor label of this sample is uncertain. Each CDR3 is given with its conserved first and last residue. The D gene is left open where the match is weak. Size is stated for part of the rows, as once, few or many counts, or as a class when the clone is expanded.

CASSGTGKAFF,TGCGCCAGCAGCGGTACAGGGAAGGCTTTCTTT,.,many,TRBV5-1,TRBJ1-1
CASSSLRGQGAKEKLFF,TGTGCCAGCAGCTCCCTACGGGGGCAGGGGGCGAAGGAAAAACTGTTTTTT,TRBD1,few,TRBV11-2,TRBJ1-4
CASSRTPQGTGANVLTF,TGTGCCAGCAGTCGCACCCCCCAGGGAACTGGGGCCAACGTCCTGACTTTC,.,.,TRBV6-2/TRBV6-3,TRBJ2-6
CASSLGPPNTGELFF,TGTGCCAGCTCCCTTGGGCCCCCGAACACCGGGGAGCTGTTTTTT,.,.,TRBV2,TRBJ2-2
CASSITGTGSRETQYF,TGTGCCAGCAGCATTACCGGGACAGGCTCACGGGAGACCCAGTACTTC,TRBD1,.,TRBV7-6,TRBJ2-5
CASSANRGGTDTQYF,TGTGCCAGCAGTGCTAACAGGGGAGGCACAGATACGCAGTATTTT,TRBD1,.,TRBV2,TRBJ2-3
CASSLGGPSSYNEQFF,TGTGCCAGCAGCTTGGGAGGGCCGAGCTCCTACAATGAGCAGTTCTTC,.,.,TRBV5-4,TRBJ2-1
CASDRRGSAEAFF,TGTGCCAGCGACCGCCGGGGGTCCGCTGAAGCTTTCTTT,.,.,TRBV27,TRBJ1-1
CASSWIGDQPQHF,TGTGCCAGCAGTTGGATCGGGGATCAGCCCCAGCATTTT,.,.,TRBV12-3/TRBV12-4,TRBJ1-5
CSVITGYPKNIQYF,TGCAGCGTTATCACAGGGTATCCCAAAAACATTCAGTACTTC,.,.,TRBV29-1,TRBJ2-4
CASSPRAGGGTAYNEQFF,TGTGCCAGCAGCCCACGGGCGGGGGGCGGAACAGCCTACAATGAGCAGTTCTTC,TRBD2,few,TRBV9,TRBJ2-1
CASSEERGETQYF,TGTGCCAGCAGTGAGGAGCGGGGAGAGACCCAGTACTTC,TRBD2,once,TRBV2,TRBJ2-5
CASSQITAGNTIYF,TGTGCCAGCAGCCAAATTACAGCTGGAAACACCATATATTTT,.,.,TRBV3-1/TRBV3-2,TRBJ1-3
CASSAGAANQPQHF,TGTGCCAGCAGTGCTGGGGCGGCGAATCAGCCCCAGCATTTT,.,.,TRBV6-1,TRBJ1-5
CASRAPGTSYGYTF,TGTGCCAGCAGAGCCCCCGGGACAAGTTATGGCTACACCTTC,.,few,TRBV25-1,TRBJ1-2
CASSPLYGQETQYF,TGCGCCAGCAGCCCCTTATACGGCCAAGAGACCCAGTACTTC,.,.,TRBV5-1,TRBJ2-5
CASGLPRQGAAYEQYF,TGTGCCAGCGGACTCCCACGACAGGGTGCCGCCTACGAGCAGTACTTC,TRBD1,.,TRBV6-4,TRBJ2-7
CASSRPGLAGDRDTQYF,TGTGCCAGCAGCCGTCCGGGACTAGCGGGGGACAGGGATACGCAGTATTTT,TRBD2,.,TRBV5-4,TRBJ2-3
CASSVTGGVNEQFF,TGTGCCAGCAGTGTGACAGGGGGCGTGAATGAGCAGTTCTTC,TRBD1,.,TRBV6-4,TRBJ2-1
CATSDRSDEKLFF,TGTGCCACCAGTGATCGGAGCGATGAAAAACTGTTTTTT,.,.,TRBV24-1,TRBJ1-4
CASSPGAANTGELFF,TGCGCCAGCAGCCCAGGGGCAGCGAACACCGGGGAGCTGTTTTTT,.,.,TRBV4-1,TRBJ2-2
CASKETGTNYGYTF,TGTGCCAGCAAGGAAACAGGTACTAACTATGGCTACACCTTC,.,.,TRBV2,TRBJ1-2
CASSEERGGVDTQYF,TGTGCCAGCAGTGAAGAGCGGGGGGGTGTAGATACGCAGTATTTT,TRBD2,.,TRBV2,TRBJ2-3
CASSRQIQETQYF,TGCGCCAGCAGCCGACAGATCCAAGAGACCCAGTACTTC,.,.,TRBV5-1,TRBJ2-5
CASSEGAGGNHEQYF,TGTGCCAGCAGTGAAGGCGCAGGGGGCAATCACGAGCAGTACTTC,TRBD1,.,TRBV6-1,TRBJ2-7
CSASDFSGSSYNEQFF,TGCAGTGCTAGTGACTTTAGTGGGAGCTCCTACAATGAGCAGTTCTTC,.,.,TRBV20-1,TRBJ2-1
CASSLEGPGQGSNQPQHF,TGTGCCAGCAGCTTGGAAGGACCGGGACAGGGGAGCAATCAGCCCCAGCATTTT,TRBD1,.,TRBV7-8,TRBJ1-5
CASSNDRVREQFF,TGTGCCAGCAGTAACGACAGGGTCAGGGAGCAGTTCTTC,TRBD1,.,TRBV28,TRBJ2-1
CASSPRQGSTDTQYF,TGTGCCAGCTCACCACGGCAGGGAAGCACAGATACGCAGTATTTT,.,.,TRBV18,TRBJ2-3
CATARGGSTDTQYF,TGTGCCACCGCCCGCGGGGGGAGCACAGATACGCAGTATTTT,TRBD2,.,TRBV14,TRBJ2-3
CASSPDRSSRYGYTF,TGCGCCAGCAGTCCAGACAGGTCCTCCCGCTATGGCTACACCTTC,.,.,TRBV4-1,TRBJ1-2
CASSEGGSKETQYF,TGTGCCAGCAGTGAGGGGGGGAGTAAAGAGACCCAGTACTTC,TRBD2,.,TRBV25-1,TRBJ2-5
CASSGSRGMQETQYF,TGTGCCAGCAGTGGGAGCAGGGGGATGCAAGAGACCCAGTACTTC,TRBD1,.,TRBV2,TRBJ2-5
CASSNGQGTETQYF,TGTGCCAGCAGCAATGGACAGGGGACGGAGACCCAGTACTTC,TRBD1,.,TRBV7-8,TRBJ2-5
CASRTGIPEAFF,TGTGCCAGCCGGACAGGGATCCCTGAAGCTTTCTTT,TRBD1,.,TRBV28,TRBJ1-1
CASSLGANTEAFF,TGTGCCAGCAGCTTAGGAGCCAACACTGAAGCTTTCTTT,.,few,TRBV11-2,TRBJ1-1
CASTGRNTEAFF,TGTGCCAGCACGGGTAGGAACACTGAAGCTTTCTTT,.,.,TRBV6-5,TRBJ1-1
CASSSRGNEQFF,TGCGCCAGCAGCTCCAGGGGGAATGAGCAGTTCTTC,TRBD1,.,TRBV5-1,TRBJ2-1
CASSEGGPVAKNIQYF,TGTGCCAGCAGTGAAGGGGGCCCCGTGGCCAAAAACATTCAGTACTTC,.,.,TRBV6-1,TRBJ2-4
CASSIVGQGAFEQFF,TGTGCCAGTAGTATAGTAGGACAGGGGGCATTTGAGCAGTTCTTC,TRBD1,.,TRBV19,TRBJ2-1
CASSLSGTGDRTGELFF,TGCGCCAGCAGCTTGTCGGGGACAGGGGATCGCACCGGGGAGCTGTTTTTT,TRBD1,.,TRBV5-1,TRBJ2-2
CASSQRGGGPYNEQFF,TGTGCCAGCAGCCAACGGGGAGGGGGGCCCTACAATGAGCAGTTCTTC,.,.,TRBV3-1/TRBV3-2,TRBJ2-1
CASSLPAARDRVTGELFF,TGTGCCAGCAGCCTTCCTGCCGCCCGGGACAGGGTTACCGGGGAGCTGTTTTTT,TRBD1,.,TRBV3-1/TRBV3-2,TRBJ2-2
CASSFSTGGLALPLHF,TGTGCCAGTAGTTTCAGCACGGGGGGCCTCGCGTTACCCCTCCACTTT,.,.,TRBV19,TRBJ1-6
CATSDQDSNQPQHF,TGTGCCACCAGTGACCAGGATAGCAATCAGCCCCAGCATTTT,.,once,TRBV24-1,TRBJ1-5
CASSLVVGGRGTGYTF,TGTGCCAGCAGCTTAGTAGTAGGCGGCAGGGGGACTGGCTACACCTTC,TRBD1,.,TRBV7-8,TRBJ1-2
CASSAPRTGVYEAFF,TGTGCCAGTAGTGCTCCGCGGACAGGGGTATACGAAGCTTTCTTT,TRBD1,.,TRBV19,TRBJ1-1